This TCR beta chain comes out of a study of blood T cell repertoires in COVID-19. Study summary: Some COVID-19 samples were acute and others convalescent; all came from the United States, Italy and Spain. PBMCs, B-cell-depleted T cells, or T cells provided the cDNA or gDNA that made up the material.

The V gene end was trimmed by 5 bases and the J gene end by 2 bases; junction bases not matched to a gene: 8. There are 15 residues in the CDR3. Germline loops: CDR1 SQVTM, CDR2 ANQGSEA. In the original processing: Amplified reference gene primers provided the basis for estimating nucleated cell counts. The data were produced by immunoSEQ multiplex PCR, yet TCRdb's version contains in-frame clones alone and is incomplete. V, J and clone size are those of that table, while D and trimming were read from the DNA. The sample includes fewer than 200,000 clones, 82% seen only once; the top ten take around 7.8%. Followed over time, Seattle patients had been enrolled while infection was active.

The sample was peripheral blood. The chain couples TRBV29-1 to TRBJ2-1; the match to TRBD2 covers 8 bases. The receptor was isolated from a woman aged 60-70 years with COVID-19, enrolled during active disease. This chain's CDR3 is CSVFGGRFPYNEQFF. The CDR3 DNA follows: TGCAGCGTTTTTGGCGGGAGGTTCCCCTACAATGAGCAGTTCTTC.